This T cell receptor (beta chain) was found in a study of cytomegalovirus exposure and HLA in healthy donors. Study-wide points: Upon later analysis, TCR association rates were observed to vary by HLA locus, being highest for DRB1 and lowest for HLA-C.

The V end was cut by 1 base, the J end by 10 bases, with 14 bases between. Germline lookup yields CDR1 SEHNR and CDR2 FQNEAQ (reference sequence). The CDR3 is 15 amino acids. The primer mix had 60 Vbeta and 13 Jbeta primers. Using immunoSEQ multiplex PCR, the repertoire was profiled, and TCRdb retains in-frame clones only, with some absent. Altogether about 160,000 clones are present, approximately 80% being singletons, with the ten largest covering approximately 6.5%. To note about this clone: The antigen is undetermined.

This chain joins TRBV7-9 and TRBJ1-6; D call uncertain. The sequencing input was PBMCs. This TCR was sampled from a male donor in good health and CMV-seropositive. Here the CDR3 DNA reads TGTGCCAGCAGCTTAGAGGACGGGGTTTGGTCACCCCTCCACTTT. Its protein product is CASSLEDGVWSPLHF. The whole variable domain, remainder taken from reference TRBV7-9 and TRBJ1-6, is DTGVSQNPRHKITKRGQNVTFRCDPISEHNRLYWYRQTLGQGPEFLTYFQNEAQLEKSRLLSDRFSAERPKGSFSTLEIQRTEQGDSAMYLCASSLEDGVWSPLHFGNGTRLTVT.